The 4 T cell receptor beta chains below were found in one sample sequenced in a study of blood T cells in healthy people across ages. Next came a second PCR, run for about 6 to 12 cycles, which used a sample-barcoded 5' primer along with a J-beta primer mix. TCRdb used MiXCR to reprocess the 5' RACE reads, holding one entry per CDR3 protein. The sample carries 1,500,000 or so distinct CDR3 sequences, 42% recorded once. Sequencing was carried out using blood. These receptors all come from a woman aged 18-29 years in good health.

The rearrangement joins TRBV29-1 to TRBJ2-3, with TRBD2 identical over 8 bases. This CDR3 is 14 amino acids long. Trimming cost V 5 bases and J 4 bases; bases outside gene matches: 8. The germline CDR1 and CDR2 sequences are SQVTM and ANQGSEA. In nucleotides, the CDR3 is TGCAGCGTTCGGGTTGCGGGAGGCGCAGATACGCAGTATTTT. This sequence encodes CSVRVAGGADTQYF.

The chain employs TRBV6-5 and TRBJ2-5, with TRBD1 matching over 9 bases. This CDR3 is 11 amino acids long. Looked up from germline, CDR1 is MNHEY and CDR2 is SVGAGI. Unmatched junction bases numbered 3, after V lost 4 bases and J lost 12 bases. The CDR3 nucleotides are TGTGCCAGCAGTTCTCGGGACAGGGAGTACTTC. This sequence encodes CASSSRDREYF.

The chain has TRBV6-5 and TRBJ2-1; the match to TRBD1 covers 7 bases. The germline V gene encodes CDR1 MNHEY and CDR2 SVGAGI. The CDR3 has 16 residues. V was pared by 6 bases and J by 8 bases, with 16 bases of the junction left unmatched. In nucleotides, the CDR3 is TGTGCCAGCAGGAGACAGGGTGGACTTGAGTCCCATGAGCAGTTCTTC. Amino acids: CASRRQGGLESHEQFF.

The CDR3 spells CASSQTSSQETQFF. The DNA for the CDR3 is TGCGCCAGCAGCCAGACTAGCAGCCAAGAGACCCAGTTCTTC. This chain uses TRBV4-1 with TRBJ2-5; 7 nucleotides line up with TRBD2. TRBJ2-1 explains the end of the DNA better; the J call may be wrong. CDR3 length: 14 amino acids. Germline loops: CDR1 MGHRA, CDR2 YSYEKL.